The 28 T cell receptor beta chains reported below all come from one sample, sequenced in a study of T cells in localized non-small cell lung cancer. Repertoires were generated with immunoSEQ multiplex PCR, while TCRdb's copy carries only in-frame clones and drops some. The profile shows more than 9,000 clones, approximately 48% of them singletons. Sequencing used lymph node tissue, obtained before any cancer treatment. These receptors all stem from a woman between 35 and 70 years old with stage II squamous cell lung carcinoma.

CDR3 residues: CASSRDTFTGELFF. In nucleotides, the CDR3 is TGTGCCAGTAGTAGGGACACATTCACCGGGGAGCTGTTTTTT. The V and J genes are TRBV19 and TRBJ2-2, with D perhaps TRBD1 (6 bases). V lost 4 bases, J lost 4 bases, and 10 bases lay in between. The CDR3 has 14 amino acids. The germline V gene encodes CDR1 LNHDA and CDR2 SQIVND (reference sequence).

In this sample, this clone turned up a few times. This chain connects TRBV1 to TRBJ1-6. TRBV1 is described as a pseudogene. This CDR3 comprises 15 residues. The CDR3 DNA sequence: TGCGCCAGCAGCCCTGAAGGGGGGGATAATTCACCCCTCCACTTT. Translation: CASSPEGGDNSPLHF.

This clone came up a few times. The V call is TRBV6-8, the J call TRBJ1-2; no clear D gene. CDR3 length: 16 amino acids. Germline CDR1 MNHGY, CDR2 SAAAGT. Trimming shortened V by 1 base and J by 5 bases, and 17 bases separated the two germline ends. The CDR3 loop is CASSYLGKGFPYGYTF. As DNA, the CDR3 is TGTGCCAGCAGTTACTTGGGCAAGGGCTTCCCATATGGCTACACCTTC.

The V and J genes are TRBV15 and TRBJ1-5, with no clear D. The ends were cut back, 4 bases at V and 7 bases at J, with 14 bases in the middle. This CDR3 region has 14 residues. Looked up from germline, CDR1 is LNHNV and CDR2 is YYDKDF (reference sequence). CDR3 region: CATSTRATGQPQHF. Written as DNA, the CDR3 is TGTGCCACCAGCACCCGGGCGACGGGGCAGCCCCAGCATTTT.

The rearrangement uses TRBV28 and TRBJ1-1; D remains ambiguous. The V gene's germline CDR1 is MDHEN and CDR2 SYDVKM. The CDR3 extends over 13 amino acids. The V and J ends lost 2 bases and 1 base respectively, with 5 bases between them. CDR3 bases: TGTGCCAGCAGTTTAGGCAGGAACACTGAAGCTTTCTTT. Its translation: CASSLGRNTEAFF.

The gene calls are TRBV18 and TRBJ1-1; the D gene is possibly TRBD1 (5 bases). The CDR3 loop spans 18 amino acids. V was shortened by 3 bases and J by 0 bases, with 20 bases between the two germline ends. Germline V lookup: CDR1 KGHSH, CDR2 LQKENI. The CDR3 loop is CASSPPSPLRDMNTEAFF. CDR3 coding DNA: TGTGCCAGCTCACCCCCGTCACCCCTCAGGGATATGAACACTGAAGCTTTCTTT.

This clone was seen a few times. The CDR3 bases are TGTGCCAGCAGTGCAGGGCGGAACTACAATGAGCAGTTCTTC. The encoded protein is CASSAGRNYNEQFF. This sequence joins TRBV6-8 and TRBJ2-1, with D perhaps TRBD1 (5 bases). Trimming shortened V by 5 bases and J by 3 bases, and 11 bases separated the two germline ends. The CDR3 is made up of 14 amino acids. CDR1 is MNHGY, CDR2 SAAAGT, per germline.

This clone was seen a handful of times. DNA of the CDR3: TGTGCCAGCATGGAGGACAGGAGGGGTGGCTACACCTTC. Translating it yields CASMEDRRGGYTF. The J gene is TRBJ1-2, the V gene TRBV2; 7 nucleotides align to TRBD1. Germline-derived CDR1 and CDR2 are SNHLY and FYNNEI. Unmatched junction bases numbered 9, after V lost 7 bases and J lost 7 bases. The length of the CDR3 is 13 residues.

This clone ranks as medium-sized. V is TRBV10-2 and J is TRBJ2-5, with TRBD2 identical over 8 bases. The CDR3 loop spans 14 amino acids. Trimming at V came to 6 bases and at J to 5 bases, leaving 8 bases not matched to a gene. The germline gives CDR1 WSHSY, CDR2 SAAADI. The CDR3 nucleotides read TGCGCCAGCAGCCCGGGACTAGTGGTGGAGACCCAGTACTTC. Translation: CASSPGLVVETQYF.

The rearrangement joins TRBV29-1 to TRBJ1-1; 10 bases agree with TRBD1. V lost 7 bases to trimming and J lost 4 bases; unmatched junction nucleotides: 9. CDR1 is SQVTM, CDR2 ANQGSEA, per germline. The CDR3 is 14 residues long. CDR3 sequence reads: CSGQGDRGRTEAFF. The CDR3, as DNA: TGCAGCGGCCAAGGGGACAGGGGCCGCACTGAAGCTTTCTTT.

The chain couples TRBV30 to TRBJ2-1, with D possibly being TRBD2 (6 bases). In germline, CDR1 is GTSNPN, CDR2 SVGIG (reference sequence). V was shortened by 1 base and J by 6 bases, with 13 bases between the two germline ends. The CDR3 is made up of 14 amino acids. Here the CDR3 reads CAWSGIAVRNEQFF. In DNA, the CDR3 is TGTGCCTGGAGTGGGATAGCGGTACGCAATGAGCAGTTCTTC. Variable domain in full (rest from reference TRBV30 and TRBJ2-1): SQTIHQWPATLVQPVGSPLSLECTVEGTSNPNLYWYRQAAGRGLQLLFYSVGIGQISSEVPQNLSASRPQDRQFILSSKKLLLSDSGFYLCAWSGIAVRNEQFFGPGTRLTVL.

The rearrangement links TRBV6-8 to TRBJ1-5, with D unclear. Trimming pared 10 bases from V and 1 base from J, leaving 14 bases between. The CDR3 is made up of 14 amino acids. CDR1 is MNHGY and CDR2 is SAAAGT in the germline V gene. The CDR3, as DNA: TGTGCCATCCGGGAGGGAGGAAGCAATCAGCCCCAGCATTTT. Translated: CAIREGGSNQPQHF.

The chain recombines TRBV14 with TRBJ2-1; possible D gene TRBD1, 6 bases. V was cut by 4 bases and J by 9 bases, with 10 bases left in between. The CDR3 extends over 12 amino acids. Per germline, CDR1 SGHDN and CDR2 FVKESK. Here the CDR3 reads CASSPKGVEQFF. The CDR3 region has the DNA TGTGCCAGCAGCCCCAAGGGGGTTGAGCAGTTCTTC.

This sequence joins TRBV29-1 and TRBJ2-5; a weak D match, TRBD1 (5 bases). CDR1 and CDR2 (germline): SQVTM, ANQGSEA. V was trimmed by 3 bases and J by 4 bases, leaving 12 bases between them. The CDR3 has 13 amino acids. CDR3 protein: CSVDPWQGETQYF. The CDR3 DNA reads TGCAGCGTTGACCCTTGGCAGGGAGAGACCCAGTACTTC. Full variable domain (outside the CDR3, taken from reference TRBV29-1 and TRBJ2-5): SAVISQKPSRDICQRGTSLTIQCQVDSQVTMMFWYRQQPGQSLTLIATANQGSEATYESGFVIDKFPISRPNLTFSTLTVSNMSPEDSSIYLCSVDPWQGETQYFGPGTRLLVL.

This clone has only a few counts. This chain's CDR3 is CASRLSGPFNEQFF. The CDR3 DNA is TGTGCCAGCAGACTATCAGGACCCTTTAATGAGCAGTTCTTC. The V call is TRBV11-3, the J call TRBJ2-1; D gene unclear. The CDR3 extends over 14 amino acids. The germline CDR1 and CDR2 sequences are SGHNT and YENEEA. V lost 6 bases to trimming and J lost 7 bases, with 16 bases between them.

This clone was seen only a few times. The chain recombines TRBV10-3 with TRBJ1-5; 10 bases map to TRBD1. The germline V gene encodes CDR1 ENHRY and CDR2 SYGVKD. This CDR3 has 14 amino acids. V dropped 6 bases and J dropped 2; count of bases not matched to a gene: 1. The CDR3 loop reads CAISGQGGNQPQHF. CDR3 nucleotide sequence: TGTGCCATCAGCGGACAGGGGGGCAATCAGCCCCAGCATTTT.

The rearrangement joins TRBV19 to TRBJ2-7; the match to TRBD1 covers 7 bases. CDR1 LNHDA and CDR2 SQIVND come from the germline V gene (reference sequence). After removal of 5 bases from V and 3 bases from J, the junction contained 7 bases not matched to a gene. CDR3 length equals 14 residues. The CDR3 DNA is TGTGCCAGTAGTCCCGGACAGGTGAGCTACGAGCAGTACTTC. Translation gives CASSPGQVSYEQYF.

The chain carries TRBV19 and TRBJ1-2; 8 bases map to TRBD1. The CDR3 covers 15 residues. V lost 5 bases, J lost 4 bases, and 9 bases stayed unmatched. CDR1 LNHDA and CDR2 SQIVND come from the germline V gene (reference sequence). The CDR3 coding sequence is TGTGCCAGTAGTCAAATCGGACAGGGCGGCTATGGCTACACCTTC. Amino acids: CASSQIGQGGYGYTF.

CDR3 loop: CASRVGYSGNTIYF. CDR3 nucleotides: TGCGCCAGCAGAGTAGGCTACTCTGGAAACACCATATATTTT. The chain recombines TRBV5-1 with TRBJ1-3; D unclear. Trimming took off 5 bases at V and 0 bases at J, with 9 bases between the two ends. This CDR3 has 14 residues. Germline V gene lookup returns CDR1 SGHRS and CDR2 YFSETQ.

The DNA for the CDR3 is TGTGCCAGGACCCCTTCGGGGAATTCACCCCTCCACTTT. Amino acid sequence: CARTPSGNSPLHF. The chain has TRBV28 and TRBJ1-6; D gene uncertain. V dropped 9 bases and J dropped 7 bases, with 13 bases sitting between them. CDR1 and CDR2 from the germline V gene are MDHEN and SYDVKM. This CDR3 contains 13 residues.

This clone counts as medium-sized. V is TRBV11-3 and J is TRBJ2-1, with TRBD1 matching 8 bases. V gave up 5 bases and J gave up 3 bases; unmatched junction bases: 6. In germline, CDR1 is SGHNT, CDR2 YENEEA. This CDR3 contains 15 residues. CDR3 coding DNA: TGTGCCAGCAGCCCGGAGGACAGGGTCTACAATGAGCAGTTCTTC. It encodes CASSPEDRVYNEQFF.

This clone has more than one count but fewer than ten. The V and J genes are TRBV9 and TRBJ1-5, with D unclear. Germline V gene sequence: CDR1 SGDLS, CDR2 YYNGEE. Trimming shortened V by 5 bases and J by 6 bases, and 9 bases separated the two germline ends. This CDR3 spans 12 amino acids. This chain's CDR3 is CASSLMGQPQHF. As DNA, the CDR3 is TGTGCCAGCAGTTTAATGGGTCAGCCCCAGCATTTT.

This clone was seen more than once but under ten times. The genes are TRBV11-3 and TRBJ2-7; 7 bases align to TRBD2. CDR3 length equals 15 residues. Germline CDR1 is SGHNT and CDR2 is YENEEA. J lost 4 bases, V lost 2 bases, and 8 bases had no gene match. In DNA form, the CDR3 reads TGTGCCAGCAGCTTATATAGCGGGTCGGGGTACGAGCAGTACTTC. It codes for CASSLYSGSGYEQYF. The whole variable domain, remainder taken from reference TRBV11-3 and TRBJ2-7, is EAGVVQSPRYKIIEKKQPVAFWCNPISGHNTLYWYLQNLGQGPELLIRYENEEAVDDSQLPKDRFSAERLKGVDSTLKIQPAELGDSAVYLCASSLYSGSGYEQYFGPGTRLTVT.

The V and J genes are TRBV15 and TRBJ2-7, with 9 bases aligning to TRBD2. With V trimmed by 0 bases and J by 5 bases, 8 bases remained unmatched. The CDR3 extends over 16 amino acids. Germline V gene lookup returns CDR1 LNHNV and CDR2 YYDKDF (reference sequence). The CDR3 nucleotides read TGTGCCACCAGCAGAGATCTTCAGCGGGGGGTCGACGAGCAGTACTTC. This gives the protein CATSRDLQRGVDEQYF.

This chain connects TRBV19 to TRBJ1-5, with D uncertain. CDR3 size: 14 residues. The germline V gene has CDR1 LNHDA and CDR2 SQIVND (reference sequence). V lost 5 bases and J lost 0, with 8 bases in between. CDR3 region: CASSSVYSNQPQHF. DNA for the CDR3: TGTGCCAGTAGTTCTGTGTATAGCAATCAGCCCCAGCATTTT.

This clone was counted between two and nine times. The rearrangement uses TRBV6-4 and TRBJ1-1; TRBD1 matches at 8 bases. This CDR3 spans 14 amino acids. V dropped 5 bases and J dropped 10; count of bases not matched to a gene: 12. CDR1 is MRHNA and CDR2 is SNTAGT in the germline V gene. As DNA, the CDR3 is TGTGCCAGCAGTTACGATTACAGGGGGACGGGAGCTTTCTTT. It specifies CASSYDYRGTGAFF.

This clone came up a few times. The V and J genes are TRBV6-8 and TRBJ1-1; D gene unclear. V gave up 0 bases and J gave up 0 bases, with 8 bases separating them. The germline V gene has CDR1 MNHGY and CDR2 SAAAGT. The CDR3 sequence is 15 residues long. In DNA form, the CDR3 reads TGTGCCAGCAGTTACTCTACGTGGGTGAACACTGAAGCTTTCTTT. Protein sequence: CASSYSTWVNTEAFF.

This clone showed up just a few times. The chain has TRBV5-1 and TRBJ1-1, with TRBD1 matching 7 bases. Germline trimming cut 3 bases from V and 1 base from J; bases unmatched to any gene: 3. CDR3 length equals 14 residues. CDR1 and CDR2 (germline): SGHRS, YFSETQ. The CDR3 DNA sequence: TGCGCCAGCAGCTCTTGGACAGGGAACACTGAAGCTTTCTTT. The encoded protein is CASSSWTGNTEAFF. Combining the CDR3 with reference TRBV5-1 and TRBJ1-1 gives the whole variable domain KAGVTQTPRYLIKTRGQQVTLSCSPISGHRSVSWYQQTPGQGLQFLFEYFSETQRNKGNFPGRFSGRQFSNSRSEMNVSTLELGDSALYLCASSSWTGNTEAFFGQGTRLTVV.